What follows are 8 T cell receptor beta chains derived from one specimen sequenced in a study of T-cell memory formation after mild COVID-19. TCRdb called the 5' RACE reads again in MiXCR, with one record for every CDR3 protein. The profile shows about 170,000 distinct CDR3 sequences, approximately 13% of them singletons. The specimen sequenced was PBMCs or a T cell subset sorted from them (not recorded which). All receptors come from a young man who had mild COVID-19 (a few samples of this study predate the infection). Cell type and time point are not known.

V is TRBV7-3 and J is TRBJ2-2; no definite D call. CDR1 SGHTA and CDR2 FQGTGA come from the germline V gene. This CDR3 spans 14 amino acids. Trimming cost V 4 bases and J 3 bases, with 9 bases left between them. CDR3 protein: CASSYYTDTGELFF. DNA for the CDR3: TGTGCCAGCAGCTATTACACCGACACCGGGGAGCTGTTTTTT.

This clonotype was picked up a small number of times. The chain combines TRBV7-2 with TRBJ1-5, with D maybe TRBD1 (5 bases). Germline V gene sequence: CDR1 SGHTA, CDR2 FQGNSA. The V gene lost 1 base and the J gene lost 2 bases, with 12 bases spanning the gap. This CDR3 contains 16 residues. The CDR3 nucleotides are TGTGCCAGCAGCTTAGTCTGGGGCGGAGGCAATCAGCCCCAGCATTTT. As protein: CASSLVWGGGNQPQHF.

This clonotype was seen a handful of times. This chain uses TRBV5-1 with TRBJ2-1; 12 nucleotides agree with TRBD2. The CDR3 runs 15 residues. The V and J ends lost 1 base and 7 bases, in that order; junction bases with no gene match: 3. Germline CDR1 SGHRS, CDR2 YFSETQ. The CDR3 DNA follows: TGCGCCAGCAGCTTGTCGCTAGCGGGGGGGAATGAGCAGTTCTTC. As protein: CASSLSLAGGNEQFF.

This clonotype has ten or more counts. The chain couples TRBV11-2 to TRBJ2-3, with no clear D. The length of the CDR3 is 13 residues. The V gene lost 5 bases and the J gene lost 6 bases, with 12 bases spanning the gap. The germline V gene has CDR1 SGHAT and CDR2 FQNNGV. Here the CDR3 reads CASSPPYWDTQYF. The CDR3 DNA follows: TGTGCCAGCAGCCCTCCTTACTGGGATACGCAGTATTTT.

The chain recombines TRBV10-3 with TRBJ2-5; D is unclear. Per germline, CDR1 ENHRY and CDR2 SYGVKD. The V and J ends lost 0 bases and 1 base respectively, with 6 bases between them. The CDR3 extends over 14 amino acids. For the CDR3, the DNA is TGTGCCATCAGTGAGTCAGAAGCCCAAGAGACCCAGTACTTC. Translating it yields CAISESEAQETQYF.

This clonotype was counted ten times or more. CDR3 loop: CASSSTSSEAFF. The CDR3 DNA is TGCGCCAGCAGCTCGACCAGCTCTGAAGCTTTCTTT. The chain combines TRBV5-1 with TRBJ1-1; D is uncertain. CDR1 and CDR2 (germline): SGHRS, YFSETQ. CDR3 length: 12 amino acids. The V gene lost 3 bases and the J gene lost 6 bases, with 9 bases spanning the gap.

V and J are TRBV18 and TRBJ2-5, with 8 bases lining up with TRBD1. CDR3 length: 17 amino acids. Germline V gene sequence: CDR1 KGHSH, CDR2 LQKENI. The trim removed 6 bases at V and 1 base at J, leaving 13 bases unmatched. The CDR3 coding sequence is TGTGCCAGCTCGGCAAACCAGGGACAGGCGATCCAAGAGACCCAGTACTTC. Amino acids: CASSANQGQAIQETQYF.

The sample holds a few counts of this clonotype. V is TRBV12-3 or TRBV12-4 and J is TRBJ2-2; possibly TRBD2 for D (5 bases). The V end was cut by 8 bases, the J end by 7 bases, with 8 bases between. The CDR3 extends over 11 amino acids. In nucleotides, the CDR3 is TGTGCCAGCCGGGGTCTCGGGGAGCTGTTTTTT. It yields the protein CASRGLGELFF.